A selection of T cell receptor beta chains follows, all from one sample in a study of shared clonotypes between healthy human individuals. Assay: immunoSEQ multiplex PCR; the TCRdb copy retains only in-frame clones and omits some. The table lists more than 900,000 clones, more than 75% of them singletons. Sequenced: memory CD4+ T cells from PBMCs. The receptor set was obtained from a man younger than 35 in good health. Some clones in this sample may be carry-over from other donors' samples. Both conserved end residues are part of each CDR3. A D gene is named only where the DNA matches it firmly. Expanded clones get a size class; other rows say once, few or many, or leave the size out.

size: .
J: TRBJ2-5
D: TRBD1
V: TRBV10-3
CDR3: CAISEYTGGRETQYF
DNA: TGTGCCATCAGTGAGTACACAGGGGGCCGGGAGACCCAGTACTTC

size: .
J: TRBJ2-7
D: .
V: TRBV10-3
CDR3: CASAPQKSSYEQYF
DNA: TGTGCCAGCGCGCCCCAGAAGAGCTCCTACGAGCAGTACTTC

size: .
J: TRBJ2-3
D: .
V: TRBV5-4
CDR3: CASSFAGKVDDTQYF
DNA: TGTGCCAGCAGCTTTGCTGGCAAAGTGGACGATACGCAGTATTTT

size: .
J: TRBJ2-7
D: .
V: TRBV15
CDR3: CATSRDRLEQYF
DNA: TGTGCCACCAGCAGAGATCGGCTAGAGCAGTACTTC

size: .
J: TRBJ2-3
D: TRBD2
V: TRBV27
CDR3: CASSLSKAGGTDTQYF
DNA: TGTGCCAGCAGCTTATCGAAGGCGGGAGGCACAGATACGCAGTATTTT

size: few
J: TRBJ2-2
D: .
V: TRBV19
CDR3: CASSTIAGSGELFF
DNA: TGTGCCAGTAGTACGATCGCAGGGTCCGGGGAGCTGTTTTTT

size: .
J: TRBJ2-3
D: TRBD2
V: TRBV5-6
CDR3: CASSLIAGGTDTQYF
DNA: TGTGCCAGCAGCCTGATAGCGGGAGGCACAGATACGCAGTATTTT

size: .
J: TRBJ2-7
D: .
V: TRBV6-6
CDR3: CANPYEQYF
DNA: TGTGCCAACCCATACGAGCAGTACTTC

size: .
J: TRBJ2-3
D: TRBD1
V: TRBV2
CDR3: CASSQGQGATDTQYF
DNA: TGTGCCAGCAGCCAGGGACAGGGGGCCACAGATACGCAGTATTTT

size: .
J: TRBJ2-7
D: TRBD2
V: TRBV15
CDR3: CATSRDVVAGGGEQYF
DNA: TGTGCCACCAGCAGAGATGTGGTAGCGGGTGGGGGCGAGCAGTACTTC

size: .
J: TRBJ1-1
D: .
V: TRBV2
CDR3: CASSENWRYTEAFF
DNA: TGTGCCAGCAGTGAAAATTGGAGATACACTGAAGCTTTCTTT

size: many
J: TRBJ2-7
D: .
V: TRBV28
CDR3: CASRPDPSYEQYF
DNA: TGTGCCAGCAGGCCGGATCCCTCCTACGAGCAGTACTTC

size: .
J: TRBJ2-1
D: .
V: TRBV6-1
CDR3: CASSAGPARDNEQFF
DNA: TGTGCCAGCAGTGCGGGGCCCGCCCGGGACAATGAGCAGTTCTTC

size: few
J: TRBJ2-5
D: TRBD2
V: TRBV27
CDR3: CASSLSGMTSFVETQYF
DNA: TGTGCCAGCAGTTTATCGGGAATGACTAGCTTTGTCGAGACCCAGTACTTC

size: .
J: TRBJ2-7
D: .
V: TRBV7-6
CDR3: CASSLVAGTAVYEQYF
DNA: TGTGCCAGCAGCTTAGTGGCGGGGACGGCTGTCTACGAGCAGTACTTC

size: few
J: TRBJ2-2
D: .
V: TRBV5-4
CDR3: CASSLAFGRTGELFF
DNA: TGTGCCAGCAGCTTGGCCTTCGGCCGCACCGGGGAGCTGTTTTTT

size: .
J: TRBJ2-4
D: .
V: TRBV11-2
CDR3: CASSSRTLAKNIQYF
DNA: TGTGCCAGCAGCTCTAGGACCTTAGCCAAAAACATTCAGTACTTC

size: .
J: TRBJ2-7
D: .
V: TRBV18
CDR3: CASSPRKSRILERYEQYF
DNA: TGTGCCAGCTCACCACGGAAGTCCCGCATCCTAGAAAGATACGAGCAGTACTTC

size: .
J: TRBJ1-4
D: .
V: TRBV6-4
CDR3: CASSLQSTNEKLFF
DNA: TGTGCCAGCAGTTTACAATCCACTAATGAAAAACTGTTTTTT

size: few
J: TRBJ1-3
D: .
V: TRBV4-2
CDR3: CASSQDRRQSSGNTIYF
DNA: TGTGCCAGCAGCCAAGACCGACGACAGAGCTCTGGAAACACCATATATTTT

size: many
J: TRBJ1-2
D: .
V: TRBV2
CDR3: CASLISWSGAGGGYTF
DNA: TGTGCCAGCTTAATATCATGGTCGGGGGCAGGCGGTGGCTACACCTTC

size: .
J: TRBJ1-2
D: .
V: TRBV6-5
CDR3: CASSYSMPGIPNGYTF
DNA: TGTGCCAGCAGTTACTCGATGCCGGGAATCCCCAATGGCTACACCTTC

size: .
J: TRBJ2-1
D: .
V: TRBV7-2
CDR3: CASSYSAGPHEQFF
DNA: TGTGCCAGCAGTTATTCTGCGGGTCCCCATGAGCAGTTCTTC